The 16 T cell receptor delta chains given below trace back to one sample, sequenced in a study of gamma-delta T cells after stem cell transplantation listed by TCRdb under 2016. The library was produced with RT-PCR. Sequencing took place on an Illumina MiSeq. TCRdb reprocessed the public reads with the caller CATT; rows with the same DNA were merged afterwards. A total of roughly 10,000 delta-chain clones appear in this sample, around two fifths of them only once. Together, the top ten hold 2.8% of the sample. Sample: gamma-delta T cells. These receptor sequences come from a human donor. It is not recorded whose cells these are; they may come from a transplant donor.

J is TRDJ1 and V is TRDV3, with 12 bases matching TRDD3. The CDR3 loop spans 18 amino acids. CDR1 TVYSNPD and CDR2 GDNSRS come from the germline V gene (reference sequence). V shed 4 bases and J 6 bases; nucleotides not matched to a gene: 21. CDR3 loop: CACRGQLGDTIFFNKLIF. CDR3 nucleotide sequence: TGTGCCTGTAGGGGCCAACTGGGGGATACAATATTCTTCAATAAACTCATCTTT.

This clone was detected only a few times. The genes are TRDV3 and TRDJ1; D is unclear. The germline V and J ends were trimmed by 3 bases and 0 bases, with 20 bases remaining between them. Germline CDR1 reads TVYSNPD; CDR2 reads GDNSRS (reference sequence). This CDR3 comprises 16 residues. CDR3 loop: CAFRLIEGPNTDKLIF. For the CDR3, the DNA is TGTGCCTTCCGACTCATCGAGGGGCCGAACACCGATAAACTCATCTTT.

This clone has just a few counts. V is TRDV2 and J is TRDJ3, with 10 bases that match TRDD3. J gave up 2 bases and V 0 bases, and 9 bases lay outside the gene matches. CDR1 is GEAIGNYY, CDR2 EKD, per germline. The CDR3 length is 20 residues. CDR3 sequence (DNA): TGTGCCTGTGACACCCGTTTCTGGGGGATAAGGGCCTGGGACACCCGACAGATGTTTTTC. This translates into CACDTRFWGIRAWDTRQMFF.

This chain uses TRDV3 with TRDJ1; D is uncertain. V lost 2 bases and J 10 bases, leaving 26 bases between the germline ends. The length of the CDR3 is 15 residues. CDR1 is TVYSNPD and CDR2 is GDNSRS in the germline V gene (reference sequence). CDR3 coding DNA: TGTGCCTTTGATTATACCTTTAGGTACACCTATACACTCATCTTT. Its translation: CAFDYTFRYTYTLIF.

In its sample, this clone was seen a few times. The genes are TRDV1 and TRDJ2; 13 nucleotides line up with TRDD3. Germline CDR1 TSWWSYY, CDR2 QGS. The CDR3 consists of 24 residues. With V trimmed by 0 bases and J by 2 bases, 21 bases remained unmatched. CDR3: CALGELILPGPTGGYDGLTAQLFF. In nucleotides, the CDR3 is TGTGCTCTTGGGGAACTAATCCTACCCGGACCTACTGGGGGATACGACGGCTTGACAGCACAACTCTTCTTT.

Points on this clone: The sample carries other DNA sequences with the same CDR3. In nucleotides, the CDR3 is TGTGCTCTTGGGGAACTCGGACTGGTGTACTGGGTCACCGATAAACTCATCTTT. As protein: CALGELGLVYWVTDKLIF. V gene TRDV1 combines with J gene TRDJ1; D possibly corresponds to TRDD3 (6 bases). CDR3 length: 18 residues. V was pared by 0 bases and J by 1 base, with 18 bases between. Germline-derived CDR1 and CDR2 are TSWWSYY and QGS.

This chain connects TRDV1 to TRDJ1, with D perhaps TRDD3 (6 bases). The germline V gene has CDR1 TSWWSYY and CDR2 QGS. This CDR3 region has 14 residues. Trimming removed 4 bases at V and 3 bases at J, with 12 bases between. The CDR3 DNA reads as TGTGCTCTTGGGGGGATACAAGACGCCGATAAACTCATCTTT. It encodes CALGGIQDADKLIF.

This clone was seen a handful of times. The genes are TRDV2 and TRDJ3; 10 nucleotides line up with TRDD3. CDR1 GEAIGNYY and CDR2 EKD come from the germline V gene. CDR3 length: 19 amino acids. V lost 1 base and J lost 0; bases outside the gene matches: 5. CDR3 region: CACDTGGYFGSWDTRQMFF. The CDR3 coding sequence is TGTGCCTGTGACACTGGGGGATACTTCGGCTCCTGGGACACCCGACAGATGTTTTTC.

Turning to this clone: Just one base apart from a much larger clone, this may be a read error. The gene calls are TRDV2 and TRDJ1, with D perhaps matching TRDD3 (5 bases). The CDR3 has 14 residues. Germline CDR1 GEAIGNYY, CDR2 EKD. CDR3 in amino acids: CACDTVGSTDTLIF. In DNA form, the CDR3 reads TGTGCCTGTGACACCGTTGGGTCCACCGATACACTCATCTTT.

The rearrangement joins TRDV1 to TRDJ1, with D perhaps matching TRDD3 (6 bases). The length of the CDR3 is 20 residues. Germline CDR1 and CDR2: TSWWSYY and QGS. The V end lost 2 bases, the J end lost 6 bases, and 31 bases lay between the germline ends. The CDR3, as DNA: TGTGCTCTTGGGGAAGGACCCTACTTCTTAGGGGATCCTTTCTGGCATAAACTCATCTTT. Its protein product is CALGEGPYFLGDPFWHKLIF.

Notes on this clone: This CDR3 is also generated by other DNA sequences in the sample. CDR3 loop: CAFRPSSPPPDKLIF. In DNA form, the CDR3 reads TGTGCCTTCCGTCCTTCCTCACCACCACCCGATAAACTCATCTTT. The V and J genes are TRDV3 and TRDJ1; TRDD2 matches at 7 bases. Germline V gives CDR1 TVYSNPD, CDR2 GDNSRS (reference sequence). V shed 3 bases, J shed 3 bases, and the junction held 13 bases outside the gene matches. The CDR3 is 15 amino acids.

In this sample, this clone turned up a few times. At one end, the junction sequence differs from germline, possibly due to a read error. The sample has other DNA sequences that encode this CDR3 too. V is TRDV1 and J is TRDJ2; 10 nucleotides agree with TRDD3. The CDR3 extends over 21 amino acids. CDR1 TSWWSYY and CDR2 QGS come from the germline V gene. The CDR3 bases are TGTGCTCTCGGGGACCTCTCTCCTTTTACTGGGGGATCGTTTGGGGCAGCACAACTCTTCTTT. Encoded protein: CALGDLSPFTGGSFGAAQLFF.

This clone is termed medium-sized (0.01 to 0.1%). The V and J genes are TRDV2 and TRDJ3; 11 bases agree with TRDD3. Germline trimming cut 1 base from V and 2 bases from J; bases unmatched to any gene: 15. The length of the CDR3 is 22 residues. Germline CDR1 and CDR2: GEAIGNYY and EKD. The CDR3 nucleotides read TGTGCCTGTGACACTCCTTACTTACTGGGGGATATTCGCCCCTGGGACACCCGACAGATGTTTTTC. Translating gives CACDTPYLLGDIRPWDTRQMFF.

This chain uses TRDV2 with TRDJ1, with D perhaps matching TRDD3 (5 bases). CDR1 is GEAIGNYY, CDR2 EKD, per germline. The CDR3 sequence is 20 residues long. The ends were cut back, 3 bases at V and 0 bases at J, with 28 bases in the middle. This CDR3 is CACDFMGRPHFPPNTDKLIF. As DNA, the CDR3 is TGTGCCTGTGACTTCATGGGGAGACCCCACTTTCCCCCAAACACCGATAAACTCATCTTT.

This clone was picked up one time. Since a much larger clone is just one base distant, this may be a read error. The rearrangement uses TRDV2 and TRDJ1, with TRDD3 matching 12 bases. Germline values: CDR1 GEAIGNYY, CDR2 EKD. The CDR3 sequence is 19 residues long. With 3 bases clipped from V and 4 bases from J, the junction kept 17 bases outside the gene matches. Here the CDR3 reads CACDLVKLGDTPYIDKLIF. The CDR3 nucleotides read TGTGCCTGTGACCTCGTTAAACTGGGGGATACCCCTTACATCGATAAACTCATCTTT.

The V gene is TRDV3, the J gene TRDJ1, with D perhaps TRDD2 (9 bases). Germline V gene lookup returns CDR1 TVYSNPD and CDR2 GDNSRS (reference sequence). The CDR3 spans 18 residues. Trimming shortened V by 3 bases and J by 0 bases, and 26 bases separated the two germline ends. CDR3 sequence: CALRPSYFTGGYTDKLIF. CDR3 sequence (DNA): TGTGCCTTGCGGCCTTCCTACTTTACTGGGGGGTACACCGATAAACTCATCTTT. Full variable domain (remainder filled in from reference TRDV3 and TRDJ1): CDKVTQSSPDQTVASGSEVVLLCTYDTVYSNPDLFWYRIRPDYSFQFVFYGDNSRSEGADFTQGRFSVKHILTQKAFHLVISPVRTEDSATYYCALRPSYFTGGYTDKLIFGKGTRVTVEP.